These T cell receptor beta chains were read from a single sample in a study of blood T cell repertoires in COVID-19. TCRdb keeps only in-frame clones here, not all; method: immunoSEQ multiplex PCR. Here the sample spans roughly 120,000 clones, almost 80% being singletons. Sequencing input: peripheral blood. These receptors came from a woman older than 75 with active or convalescent COVID-19. Each CDR3 is given with its conserved first and last residue. A D gene is named only where the DNA matches it firmly. The listing skips clone size in some rows; elsewhere it reads once, few, many or a size class.

cdr3_nt: TGTGCCAGCAGCCCCTCCGGCCCAGGTACGCAGTATTTT; cdr3_aa: CASSPSGPGTQYF; v_call: TRBV6-6; j_call: TRBJ2-3; clone_size: once; d_call: .
cdr3_nt: TGTGCCAGCAGCATACAGGGGGCCCCCGGCTACGAGCAGTACTTC; cdr3_aa: CASSIQGAPGYEQYF; v_call: TRBV11-1; j_call: TRBJ2-7; clone_size: .; d_call: TRBD1
cdr3_nt: TGCGCCAGCAGCCAAACAGGGAACACTGAAGCTTTCTTT; cdr3_aa: CASSQTGNTEAFF; v_call: TRBV4-3; j_call: TRBJ1-1; clone_size: .; d_call: .
cdr3_nt: TGTGCCAGCAGCCCCACCGCAGACAGGGGGCGTCGTGCTGAGCAGTTCTTC; cdr3_aa: CASSPTADRGRRAEQFF; v_call: TRBV7-2; j_call: TRBJ2-1; clone_size: .; d_call: TRBD1
cdr3_nt: TGTGCCAGCAGCCCAGCCGGGACAGGGGAGAGGGGGGAGCAGTTCTTC; cdr3_aa: CASSPAGTGERGEQFF; v_call: TRBV7-8; j_call: TRBJ2-1; clone_size: once; d_call: TRBD1
cdr3_nt: TGTGCCATAGGGACTAGCGGGAGGTCTTGGAACAATGAGCAGTTCTTC; cdr3_aa: CAIGTSGRSWNNEQFF; v_call: TRBV10-3; j_call: TRBJ2-1; clone_size: .; d_call: TRBD2
cdr3_nt: TGCGCCAGCAGCTTACAGGGTTCCTACGAGCAGTACTTC; cdr3_aa: CASSLQGSYEQYF; v_call: TRBV5-1; j_call: TRBJ2-7; clone_size: few; d_call: .
cdr3_nt: TGCGCCAGCAGCTTGAGCGTGGACGAGCAGTACTTC; cdr3_aa: CASSLSVDEQYF; v_call: TRBV5-1; j_call: TRBJ2-7; clone_size: few; d_call: .
cdr3_nt: TGTGCCAGCAGCTTACGGAGCGGGAGAAGGACCTACAATGAGCAGTTCTTC; cdr3_aa: CASSLRSGRRTYNEQFF; v_call: TRBV7-9; j_call: TRBJ2-1; clone_size: .; d_call: TRBD2
cdr3_nt: TGTGCCAGCAGACGGACAGGGGAAGCTTTCTTT; cdr3_aa: CASRRTGEAFF; v_call: TRBV28; j_call: TRBJ1-1; clone_size: once; d_call: TRBD1
cdr3_nt: TGTGCCAGCAGCCTAGCAGGGGGCTACGAGCAGTACTTC; cdr3_aa: CASSLAGGYEQYF; v_call: TRBV7-8; j_call: TRBJ2-7; clone_size: once; d_call: TRBD1
cdr3_nt: TGTGCCAGCAGCCGCATAGCGGGGGCCCCCTGGGAGGAGCAGTTCTTC; cdr3_aa: CASSRIAGAPWEEQFF; v_call: TRBV7-2; j_call: TRBJ2-1; clone_size: .; d_call: TRBD2
cdr3_nt: TGCAGCGTTGAGATCGGACAGGGCACTGAAGCTTTCTTT; cdr3_aa: CSVEIGQGTEAFF; v_call: TRBV29-1; j_call: TRBJ1-1; clone_size: once; d_call: TRBD1
cdr3_nt: TGCGCCAGCAGCTTGGAGCTAGCGGGAGTAAATGAGCAGTTCTTC; cdr3_aa: CASSLELAGVNEQFF; v_call: TRBV5-1; j_call: TRBJ2-1; clone_size: once; d_call: TRBD2
cdr3_nt: TGTGCCAGCTCACCCCGGGACTCAGCTTTCTTT; cdr3_aa: CASSPRDSAFF; v_call: TRBV18; j_call: TRBJ1-1; clone_size: .; d_call: .
cdr3_nt: TGTGCCAGCAGCTTACAGGGTCCTAATGAAAAACTGTTTTTT; cdr3_aa: CASSLQGPNEKLFF; v_call: TRBV11-2; j_call: TRBJ1-4; clone_size: .; d_call: .
cdr3_nt: TGTGCCAGCAGCCACCCGGGACAGAGGCCCATATCATCGGGGTACGAGCAGTACTTC; cdr3_aa: CASSHPGQRPISSGYEQYF; v_call: TRBV7-2; j_call: TRBJ2-7; clone_size: few; d_call: TRBD1
cdr3_nt: TGTGCCAGCAGCCAAGGGGGTAGCGCAGATACGCAGTATTTT; cdr3_aa: CASSQGGSADTQYF; v_call: TRBV4-2; j_call: TRBJ2-3; clone_size: .; d_call: .
cdr3_nt: TGTGCCAGCAGCCAAGGATCAACTAGCGGGGACGTCCCTCCGAATGAGCAGTTCTTC; cdr3_aa: CASSQGSTSGDVPPNEQFF; v_call: TRBV14; j_call: TRBJ2-1; clone_size: once; d_call: TRBD2
cdr3_nt: TGCGCCAGCAGCCCTCCGACTAGCGGGAGGTCCTCTAGCACAGATACGCAGTATTTT; cdr3_aa: CASSPPTSGRSSSTDTQYF; v_call: TRBV5-1; j_call: TRBJ2-3; clone_size: .; d_call: TRBD2
cdr3_nt: TGTGCCAGCTCTCAGGGGGAAGACTATGGCTACACCTTC; cdr3_aa: CASSQGEDYGYTF; v_call: TRBV18; j_call: TRBJ1-2; clone_size: .; d_call: TRBD1
cdr3_nt: TGCGCCAGCAGCCCAGGGGGCCTAGCGGGAGTCGGGGCCGGGGAGCTGTTTTTT; cdr3_aa: CASSPGGLAGVGAGELFF; v_call: TRBV4-1; j_call: TRBJ2-2; clone_size: .; d_call: TRBD2
cdr3_nt: TGCGCCAGCAGCGAACAGGATAACTATGGCTACACCTTC; cdr3_aa: CASSEQDNYGYTF; v_call: TRBV5-1; j_call: TRBJ1-2; clone_size: .; d_call: .
cdr3_nt: TGTGCCACCATGGGGGCCACCGGGGAGCTGTTTTTT; cdr3_aa: CATMGATGELFF; v_call: TRBV24-1; j_call: TRBJ2-2; clone_size: .; d_call: .
cdr3_nt: TGTGCCAGCAGTCTCCGGCGCTGGACAGTTGGGGAGTTGAATCAGCCCCAGCATTTT; cdr3_aa: CASSLRRWTVGELNQPQHF; v_call: TRBV28; j_call: TRBJ1-5; clone_size: .; d_call: .
cdr3_nt: TGTGCCAGCAGTTTAATGGGAGGGGCTCAGCCCCAGCATTTT; cdr3_aa: CASSLMGGAQPQHF; v_call: TRBV28; j_call: TRBJ1-5; clone_size: .; d_call: .
cdr3_nt: TGCGCCAGCAGCGTGAGCTCTGGAAACACCATATATTTT; cdr3_aa: CASSVSSGNTIYF; v_call: TRBV5-1; j_call: TRBJ1-3; clone_size: .; d_call: .
cdr3_nt: TGTGCCAGCATCAGGACAGTGAACACTGAAGCTTTCTTT; cdr3_aa: CASIRTVNTEAFF; v_call: TRBV6-5; j_call: TRBJ1-1; clone_size: once; d_call: .
cdr3_nt: TGCGCCAGCAGCTTTTTTCAGGGCAACAACTATGGCTACACCTTC; cdr3_aa: CASSFFQGNNYGYTF; v_call: TRBV5-1; j_call: TRBJ1-2; clone_size: .; d_call: .
cdr3_nt: TGTGCCAGCAGCCACAACAGGGGGGACTCTGGAAACACCATATATTTT; cdr3_aa: CASSHNRGDSGNTIYF; v_call: TRBV7-9; j_call: TRBJ1-3; clone_size: .; d_call: TRBD1
cdr3_nt: TGCGCCAGCAGCTTAGAGGGAACCACAGATACGCAGTATTTT; cdr3_aa: CASSLEGTTDTQYF; v_call: TRBV5-1; j_call: TRBJ2-3; clone_size: .; d_call: .
cdr3_nt: TGCGCCAGCAGCTTGGAAGGGAGAACTAGCACAGATACGCAGTATTTT; cdr3_aa: CASSLEGRTSTDTQYF; v_call: TRBV5-1; j_call: TRBJ2-3; clone_size: .; d_call: .
cdr3_nt: TGCGCCAGCAGCCAGTCTTGGCCAGGACAAGAGACCCAGTACTTC; cdr3_aa: CASSQSWPGQETQYF; v_call: TRBV4-3; j_call: TRBJ2-5; clone_size: .; d_call: .
cdr3_nt: TGTGCCAGCAGCTCCTACCCGGGACTTTACACCGGGGAGCTGTTTTTT; cdr3_aa: CASSSYPGLYTGELFF; v_call: TRBV7-2; j_call: TRBJ2-2; clone_size: .; d_call: .
cdr3_nt: TGTGCCAGTAGTAAAACTAGCGGGAGTAGGAACGAGCAGTACTTC; cdr3_aa: CASSKTSGSRNEQYF; v_call: TRBV19; j_call: TRBJ2-7; clone_size: .; d_call: TRBD2
cdr3_nt: TGCAGCGTTGAAGATCTAGGTGAGACCCAGTACTTC; cdr3_aa: CSVEDLGETQYF; v_call: TRBV29-1; j_call: TRBJ2-5; clone_size: .; d_call: .
cdr3_nt: TGTGCCACCAGCAGAGACCTCCTTAGCGGTGGCTACACCTTC; cdr3_aa: CATSRDLLSGGYTF; v_call: TRBV15; j_call: TRBJ1-2; clone_size: few; d_call: .
cdr3_nt: TGTGCCAGCAGCACCCAAAGGGTGGGGGCGGCAACTAATGAAAAACTGTTTTTT; cdr3_aa: CASSTQRVGAATNEKLFF; v_call: TRBV7-9; j_call: TRBJ1-4; clone_size: .; d_call: .
cdr3_nt: TGCAGTGCTAGTTGGCTAGCGGGAGGGGAGTTCTTC; cdr3_aa: CSASWLAGGEFF; v_call: TRBV20-1; j_call: TRBJ2-1; clone_size: .; d_call: TRBD2
cdr3_nt: TGTGCCAGCAGTCCAGGCACTCACAATGAGCAGTTCTTC; cdr3_aa: CASSPGTHNEQFF; v_call: TRBV9; j_call: TRBJ2-1; clone_size: few; d_call: .
cdr3_nt: TGTGCCAGAAGCTTGGTGGGCAGGGCGGGATCCTATGGCTACACCTTC; cdr3_aa: CARSLVGRAGSYGYTF; v_call: TRBV5-3; j_call: TRBJ1-2; clone_size: few; d_call: .
cdr3_nt: TGCAGCGTTGGTCGGGGTGAGCAGTTCTTC; cdr3_aa: CSVGRGEQFF; v_call: TRBV29-1; j_call: TRBJ2-1; clone_size: .; d_call: .
cdr3_nt: TGTGCCACCAGAGGGACAGGGAAAACCGGGGAGCTGTTTTTT; cdr3_aa: CATRGTGKTGELFF; v_call: TRBV24-1; j_call: TRBJ2-2; clone_size: .; d_call: TRBD1
cdr3_nt: TGCGCCAGCAGCTTGGACCGAACAGACACTGAAGCTTTCTTT; cdr3_aa: CASSLDRTDTEAFF; v_call: TRBV5-1; j_call: TRBJ1-1; clone_size: .; d_call: .
cdr3_nt: TGCGCCAGCAGCTCCCAAGGCCAGGGTACTGGTCGCGAGTTCTTC; cdr3_aa: CASSSQGQGTGREFF; v_call: TRBV5-1; j_call: TRBJ2-1; clone_size: .; d_call: .
cdr3_nt: TGTGCCAGCAGCCACTCTCCGGGACAGGGAGGAAATGGCTACACCTTC; cdr3_aa: CASSHSPGQGGNGYTF; v_call: TRBV7-9; j_call: TRBJ1-2; clone_size: .; d_call: TRBD1
cdr3_nt: TGTGCCAGCAGTGCTCCGGGGGGCGGGAGTCCCTACGAGCAGTACTTC; cdr3_aa: CASSAPGGGSPYEQYF; v_call: TRBV25-1; j_call: TRBJ2-7; clone_size: .; d_call: .
cdr3_nt: TGTGCCAGCAGTTTCCCAGGGGAGTATCAGCCCCAGCATTTT; cdr3_aa: CASSFPGEYQPQHF; v_call: TRBV6-6; j_call: TRBJ1-5; clone_size: .; d_call: .
cdr3_nt: TGCGCCAGCAGCTTGGGAGGGATTGACTATGGCTACACCTTC; cdr3_aa: CASSLGGIDYGYTF; v_call: TRBV5-1; j_call: TRBJ1-2; clone_size: .; d_call: .
cdr3_nt: TGCAGCGTTGAGGGGCGGGAGGGCTACAATGAGCAGTTCTTC; cdr3_aa: CSVEGREGYNEQFF; v_call: TRBV29-1; j_call: TRBJ2-1; clone_size: .; d_call: TRBD2
cdr3_nt: TGTGCCAGCAGCGTTCCCTGGATGAGGATTGAAGCTTTCTTT; cdr3_aa: CASSVPWMRIEAFF; v_call: TRBV11-3; j_call: TRBJ1-1; clone_size: .; d_call: .
cdr3_nt: TGCAGCGTTGAAGGACCGACAGGGAACACAGATACGCAGTATTTT; cdr3_aa: CSVEGPTGNTDTQYF; v_call: TRBV29-1; j_call: TRBJ2-3; clone_size: .; d_call: TRBD1
cdr3_nt: TGCGCCAGCAGCCCAGGACAGGGGAGCAATCAGCCCCAGCATTTT; cdr3_aa: CASSPGQGSNQPQHF; v_call: TRBV4-1; j_call: TRBJ1-5; clone_size: once; d_call: TRBD1
cdr3_nt: TGTGCCAGCAGCCATAGCGGGAGAGGACGGAATGAGCAGTTCTTC; cdr3_aa: CASSHSGRGRNEQFF; v_call: TRBV28; j_call: TRBJ2-1; clone_size: .; d_call: TRBD2
cdr3_nt: TGTGCCAGCAGCCACCAGGGAAGCTCTGGAAACACCATATATTTT; cdr3_aa: CASSHQGSSGNTIYF; v_call: TRBV7-2; j_call: TRBJ1-3; clone_size: .; d_call: .
cdr3_nt: TGTGCCAGCAGTTTTTCGGACACCTATGGCTACACCTTC; cdr3_aa: CASSFSDTYGYTF; v_call: TRBV27; j_call: TRBJ1-2; clone_size: once; d_call: .
cdr3_nt: TGTGCCAGCAGCCAAGGGGCGACTAGCGGGATGAGAGGGCAGTACTTC; cdr3_aa: CASSQGATSGMRGQYF; v_call: TRBV3-1/TRBV3-2; j_call: TRBJ2-7; clone_size: .; d_call: TRBD2
cdr3_nt: TGTGCCAGCAACGGAGGGGAGACCCAGTACTTC; cdr3_aa: CASNGGETQYF; v_call: TRBV12-3/TRBV12-4; j_call: TRBJ2-5; clone_size: .; d_call: .
cdr3_nt: TGTGCCAGTAGTATGACGCTGGACAGGAGAGGGACAGATACGCAGTATTTT; cdr3_aa: CASSMTLDRRGTDTQYF; v_call: TRBV19; j_call: TRBJ2-3; clone_size: .; d_call: TRBD1
cdr3_nt: TGCGCCAGCAGTGAGGAACAGGGTCCCTGGGGGCCCCAGCATTTT; cdr3_aa: CASSEEQGPWGPQHF; v_call: TRBV10-2; j_call: TRBJ1-5; clone_size: few; d_call: .